The rows below give T cell receptor beta chains drawn from one sample of a study of shared clonotypes between healthy human individuals. Profiled with immunoSEQ multiplex PCR; TCRdb holds only in-frame clones, not every one. The sample contains nearly 600,000 clones, about 95% of which appear only once. The sample consisted of naive CD8+ T cells sorted from blood. The receptors were sampled from a woman aged 25 to 39 in good health. Both conserved end residues are part of each CDR3. D genes are given only for firm matches. Clone size is not always given. Where it is, it says once, few, many or a class for expanded clones.

abundance	v_gene	j_gene	d_gene	CDR3aa	CDR3nt
NA	TRBV5-8	TRBJ1-5	NA	CASSLGPGDQPQHF	TGTGCCAGCAGCCTGGGGCCAGGGGATCAGCCCCAGCATTTT
NA	TRBV27	TRBJ1-1	NA	CASSWTGAGTEAFF	TGTGCCAGCAGTTGGACGGGAGCTGGCACTGAAGCTTTCTTT
NA	TRBV28	TRBJ1-3	NA	CASSPSLLDLSGGNTIYF	TGTGCCAGCAGTCCCTCCCTCTTAGACCTGAGCGGCGGGAACACCATATATTTT
NA	TRBV13	TRBJ2-7	NA	CASSLGQPYEQYF	TGTGCCAGCAGCTTAGGGCAGCCCTACGAGCAGTACTTC
NA	TRBV19	TRBJ2-7	NA	CASSIQHLSPGSEQYF	TGTGCCAGTAGTATTCAACACCTCAGTCCTGGCTCCGAGCAGTACTTC
once	TRBV27	TRBJ2-6	NA	CASSLVGASGANVLTF	TGTGCCAGCAGTTTGGTCGGTGCCTCTGGGGCCAACGTCCTGACTTTC
NA	TRBV6-1	TRBJ1-5	NA	CASSERADNQPQHF	TGTGCCAGCAGTGAACGGGCAGACAATCAGCCCCAGCATTTT
NA	TRBV9	TRBJ2-2	TRBD2	CASSVASGSLNTGELFF	TGTGCCAGCAGCGTAGCTAGCGGGAGCCTGAACACCGGGGAGCTGTTTTTT
NA	TRBV7-9	TRBJ2-1	NA	CASSLKGESYNEQFF	TGTGCCAGCAGCTTAAAGGGAGAGTCCTACAATGAGCAGTTCTTC
NA	TRBV11-2	TRBJ2-7	NA	CASSLGRYEQYF	TGTGCCAGCAGCTTAGGCAGGTACGAGCAGTACTTC
NA	TRBV5-1	TRBJ1-4	NA	CARGLEGPEKLFF	TGCGCCCGTGGGTTGGAGGGCCCTGAAAAACTGTTTTTT
NA	TRBV5-4	TRBJ1-2	NA	CASTWGTDYGYTF	TGTGCCAGCACCTGGGGAACAGACTATGGCTACACCTTC
NA	TRBV27	TRBJ2-1	NA	CASSLPGDNEQFF	TGTGCCAGCAGTTTACCCGGGGACAATGAGCAGTTCTTC
NA	TRBV9	TRBJ2-4	NA	CASSVGIGGTVDIQYF	TGTGCCAGCAGCGTAGGGATCGGGGGTACGGTAGACATTCAGTACTTC
once	TRBV7-7	TRBJ2-2	TRBD2	CASSFPSGKTTGELFF	TGTGCCAGCAGCTTCCCTAGCGGGAAAACCACCGGGGAGCTGTTTTTT
NA	TRBV6-6	TRBJ1-2	NA	CASSYWGEGLNYGYTF	TGTGCCAGCAGTTATTGGGGCGAGGGGCTAAACTATGGCTACACCTTC
NA	TRBV28	TRBJ2-7	TRBD2	CASSITTSGSSYEQYF	TGTGCCAGCAGTATCACGACTAGCGGGAGCTCCTACGAGCAGTACTTC
NA	TRBV7-9	TRBJ2-7	NA	CASSLVRTPYEQYF	TGTGCCAGCAGCTTAGTCCGGACACCATACGAGCAGTACTTC
NA	TRBV7-9	TRBJ1-1	NA	CASSPPVPGRGTEAFF	TGTGCCAGCAGCCCCCCGGTCCCGGGGCGGGGGACTGAAGCTTTCTTT
once	TRBV6-5	TRBJ2-3	TRBD2	CASSHRAGGELTQYF	TGTGCCAGCAGTCATCGAGCGGGAGGTGAACTTACGCAGTATTTT
few	TRBV5-4	TRBJ2-5	NA	CASSLAEEETQYF	TGTGCCAGCAGCTTGGCAGAGGAGGAGACCCAGTACTTC
NA	TRBV7-8	TRBJ2-5	NA	CASSLWPGEETQYF	TGTGCCAGCAGCTTATGGCCGGGAGAAGAGACCCAGTACTTC
NA	TRBV7-9	TRBJ2-1	NA	CASTPPSGDPRGNEQFF	TGTGCCAGCACCCCCCCGTCCGGGGATCCCCGGGGGAATGAGCAGTTCTTC
NA	TRBV14	TRBJ2-1	NA	CASSPTTSAYNEQFF	TGTGCCAGCAGCCCGACTACCAGTGCCTACAATGAGCAGTTCTTC
NA	TRBV27	TRBJ2-3	NA	CASIGDADTQYF	TGTGCCAGCATCGGAGACGCAGATACGCAGTATTTT
NA	TRBV10-2	TRBJ2-3	NA	CASMGDTQYF	TGCGCCAGCATGGGAGATACGCAGTATTTT
NA	TRBV19	TRBJ2-7	TRBD2	CASGLDGSYEQYF	TGTGCCAGTGGACTAGACGGCTCCTACGAGCAGTACTTC
NA	TRBV7-6	TRBJ2-7	NA	CASSLNQGGYEQYF	TGTGCCAGCAGCTTAAATCAGGGTGGATACGAGCAGTACTTC
NA	TRBV28	TRBJ1-5	NA	CASKAAARVYSNQPQHF	TGTGCCAGCAAAGCGGCAGCTCGAGTATATAGCAATCAGCCCCAGCATTTT